The 26 T cell receptor beta chains given below trace back to one sample, sequenced in a study of blood T cell repertoires in COVID-19. Libraries were prepared by immunoSEQ multiplex PCR; TCRdb keeps only in-frame clonotypes and omits some of them. The sample holds around 470,000 clones, roughly 88% seen once. Source material: PBMCs or T cells enriched from blood (not recorded which). The receptors here all came from a man aged 18 to 35 who had recovered from COVID-19.

The gene calls are TRBV25-1 and TRBJ1-6; perhaps TRBD1 as D (5 bases). The CDR3 extends over 13 amino acids. The V and J ends lost 4 bases and 9 bases respectively, with 10 bases between them. Germline CDR1 is MGHDK and CDR2 is SYGVNS. DNA of the CDR3: TGTGCCAGCAGTGGGGGAGGGGTTTCACCCCTCCACTTT. Translated, it gives CASSGGGVSPLHF.

The chain has TRBV18 and TRBJ2-1; TRBD2 matches at 12 bases. The CDR3 is 18 amino acids. J lost 7 bases, V lost 5 bases, and 15 bases had no gene match. CDR1 and CDR2 (germline): KGHSH, LQKENI. The CDR3 protein is CASSTRTKTSGRGNEQFF. CDR3 DNA: TGTGCCAGCTCAACACGCACCAAGACTAGCGGGAGAGGTAATGAGCAGTTCTTC.

This chain connects TRBV5-4 to TRBJ2-6, with TRBD1 as a possible D gene (6 bases). The CDR3 covers 17 residues. V lost 2 bases to trimming and J lost 0 bases, with 12 bases between them. The germline CDR1 and CDR2 sequences are SGHNT and YYREEE (reference sequence). The CDR3 DNA reads as TGTGCCAGCAGCTTTGGACAGTCGAACTCTGGGGCCAACGTCCTGACTTTC. Residues: CASSFGQSNSGANVLTF.

This sequence joins TRBV3-1 (or the pseudogene TRBV3-2) and TRBJ2-7; 10 bases align to TRBD2. The CDR3 runs 16 residues. Germline V gene data show CDR1 as LGHDT and CDR2 as YNNKEL (reference sequence). Trimming took 4 bases from V and 1 from J; bases not matched to a gene: 7. Written as DNA, the CDR3 is TGTGCCAGCAGCCCCTGGACTAGCGGAACGTCCTACGAGCAGTACTTC. This sequence encodes CASSPWTSGTSYEQYF.

This chain uses TRBV12-5 with TRBJ1-2; no firm D call. V was clipped by 0 bases and J by 7 bases, with 18 bases between them. CDR3 length: 16 residues. In germline, CDR1 is LGHNT, CDR2 FRNRAP. CDR3 sequence (DNA): TGTGCTAGTGGTTTGGTCGTTCCTGAGAGCAACAGTGGCTACACCTTC. Translated, it gives CASGLVVPESNSGYTF. The full variable domain, rest sourced from reference TRBV12-5 and TRBJ1-2, is DARVTQTPRHKVTEMGQEVTMRCQPILGHNTVFWYRQTMMQGLELLAYFRNRAPLDDSGMPKDRFSAEMPDATLATLKIQPSEPRDSAVYFCASGLVVPESNSGYTFGSGTRLTVV.

The chain recombines TRBV6-1 with TRBJ1-2; weak D call: TRBD1 (5 bases). Trimming left V 0 bases short and J 8 bases short, with 13 bases between. Germline V gene sequence: CDR1 MNHNS, CDR2 SASEGT. The CDR3 consists of 14 residues. CDR3 DNA sequence: TGTGCCAGCAGTGAAGCGAGCCCAGGGAACGGCTACACCTTC. Its protein is CASSEASPGNGYTF.

With regard to this clone: This is likely a read error, given that the CDR3 carries no conserved phenylalanine or tryptophan at its end. The limits of the CDR3 on the DNA are not certain, so only TCRdb's listed CDR3 is given. This chain uses TRBV6-2 or TRBV6-3 with TRBJ1-2; the D call in the table, TRBD1, was not verified against the DNA. Germline V gene sequence: CDR1 MNHEY, CDR2 SVGEGT. The CDR3 is 13 residues long, counting both termini. This CDR3 is CASSSGHLDRGLI.

In nucleotides, the CDR3 is TGTGCCAGCAGCTTATGGGGAGGGAATGAAAAACTGTTTTTT. Its protein product is CASSLWGGNEKLFF. The V gene is TRBV11-1, the J gene TRBJ1-4; unclear D gene. V shed 2 bases and J shed 5 bases, with 9 bases lying between them. CDR1 is SGHAT, CDR2 FQDESV, per germline (reference sequence). This CDR3 region has 14 residues.

The chain has TRBV2 and TRBJ2-1, with 7 positions matching TRBD1. V was pared by 4 bases and J by 9 bases, with 6 bases of the junction left unmatched. The CDR3 totals 13 residues. CDR1 is SNHLY and CDR2 is FYNNEI in the germline V gene. CDR3 amino acids: CASSGQGMAEQFF. In DNA, the CDR3 is TGTGCCAGCAGTGGACAGGGAATGGCTGAGCAGTTCTTC. The full variable domain, completed using reference TRBV2 and TRBJ2-1, is EPEVTQTPSHQVTQMGQEVILRCVPISNHLYFYWYRQILGQKVEFLVSFYNNEISEKSEIFDDQFSVERPDGSNFTLKIRSTKLEDSAMYFCASSGQGMAEQFFGPGTRLTVL.

The rearrangement uses TRBV6-5 and TRBJ1-1; a weak D match, TRBD1 (5 bases). This CDR3 comprises 14 residues. Deletions cut 0 bases from V and 6 bases from J, with 11 bases between. CDR1 and CDR2 (germline): MNHEY, SVGAGI. CDR3 sequence: CASSYSSGAAEAFF. CDR3 nucleotides: TGTGCCAGCAGTTACTCGAGCGGGGCAGCTGAAGCTTTCTTT.

The rearrangement links TRBV23-1 to TRBJ1-2; D not certain. TRBV23-1 is noted as an ORF with a role that remains uncertain. Between the trimmed V and J ends, which lost 6 bases and 0 bases, there was a span of 14 bases. The CDR3 loop spans 15 amino acids. CDR3: CASREGRRANYGYTF. The CDR3 nucleotides read TGCGCCAGCAGGGAGGGAAGAAGAGCTAACTATGGCTACACCTTC.

The rearrangement joins TRBV9 to TRBJ2-5, with 7 bases aligning to TRBD2. J gave up 6 bases and V 1 base, and 12 bases lay outside the gene matches. The CDR3 runs to 16 residues. Germline CDR1 reads SGDLS; CDR2 reads YYNGEE. The CDR3 nucleotides are TGTGCCAGCAGCGTACTCCCAGAGGGAGGGTTTAAGACCCAGTACTTC. Its protein product is CASSVLPEGGFKTQYF. The full variable domain, in which reference TRBV9 and TRBJ2-5 provide the parts outside the CDR3, is DSGVTQTPKHLITATGQRVTLRCSPRSGDLSVYWYQQSLDQGLQFLIQYYNGEERAKGNILERFSAQQFPDLHSELNLSSLELGDSALYFCASSVLPEGGFKTQYFGPGTRLLVL.

This clone was detected only once. V and J are TRBV4-1 and TRBJ1-2, with 8 nucleotides matching TRBD1. Germline CDR1 reads MGHRA; CDR2 reads YSYEKL. The CDR3 has 17 amino acids. Trimming cost V 3 bases and J 4 bases; bases outside gene matches: 13. CDR3 sequence reads: CASSQGGQGAHIYGYTF. Here the CDR3 DNA reads TGCGCCAGCAGCCAGGGGGGCCAGGGGGCCCACATCTATGGCTACACCTTC.

The chain recombines TRBV25-1 with TRBJ2-1; possibly TRBD1 for D (5 bases). V was cut by 1 base and J by 3 bases, with 7 bases left in between. This CDR3 spans 14 amino acids. Germline V lookup: CDR1 MGHDK, CDR2 SYGVNS. CDR3 DNA: TGTGCCAGCAGTGAATCGACAGACTACAATGAGCAGTTCTTC. Encoded protein: CASSESTDYNEQFF.

J is TRBJ2-1 and V is TRBV6-5, with D tentatively TRBD2 (5 bases). This CDR3 is built from 13 residues. Trimming cost V 4 bases and J 7 bases, with 11 bases left between them. The germline CDR1 and CDR2 sequences are MNHEY and SVGAGI. The CDR3 is CASSWRLTNEQFF. The CDR3 coding sequence is TGTGCCAGCAGTTGGAGGCTTACGAATGAGCAGTTCTTC.

The chain joins TRBV19 to TRBJ1-5, with D unclear. Trimming pared 7 bases from V and 0 bases from J, leaving 22 bases between. This CDR3 is built from 18 residues. The germline V gene has CDR1 LNHDA and CDR2 SQIVND (reference sequence). CDR3 loop: CASNFLAGRPYSNQPQHF. DNA of the CDR3: TGTGCCAGTAATTTCCTGGCGGGGAGACCTTATAGCAATCAGCCCCAGCATTTT.

The J gene is TRBJ1-6, the V gene TRBV5-4; 8 nucleotides agree with TRBD1. CDR1 is SGHNT and CDR2 is YYREEE in the germline V gene (reference sequence). This CDR3 comprises 15 residues. The junction had 7 bases not matched to a gene; V was cut back by 4 bases and J by 7 bases. The CDR3 loop reads CASSVNRGLNSPLHF. The CDR3 coding sequence is TGTGCCAGCAGCGTGAACAGGGGGTTAAATTCACCCCTCCACTTT.

The chain employs TRBV20-1 and TRBJ1-1, with D unclear. Germline V lookup: CDR1 DFQATT, CDR2 SNEGSKA (reference sequence). The CDR3 contains 10 residues. The V and J ends lost 3 bases and 11 bases respectively, with 10 bases between them. CDR3 sequence (DNA): TGCAGTGCTAGGGAAGAGGGTGCTTTCTTT. As protein: CSAREEGAFF.

The rearrangement joins TRBV28 to TRBJ1-1; 9 bases are shared with TRBD1. The CDR3 runs 15 residues. After removal of 10 bases from V and 7 bases from J, the junction contained 16 bases not matched to a gene. The germline gives CDR1 MDHEN, CDR2 SYDVKM. CDR3 sequence: CATTPPDRGYGEAFF. The DNA for the CDR3 is TGTGCCACTACACCTCCGGACAGGGGCTACGGTGAAGCTTTCTTT. Full variable domain (outside the CDR3, taken from reference TRBV28 and TRBJ1-1): DVKVTQSSRYLVKRTGEKVFLECVQDMDHENMFWYRQDPGLGLRLIYFSYDVKMKEKGDIPEGYSVSREKKERFSLILESASTNQTSMYLCATTPPDRGYGEAFFGQGTRLTVV.

The rearrangement joins TRBV18 to TRBJ1-6; D is unresolved. Trimming pared 3 bases from V and 5 bases from J, leaving 11 bases between. CDR1 KGHSH and CDR2 LQKENI come from the germline V gene. The CDR3 covers 15 residues. CDR3 sequence reads: CASSPGDTDNSPLHF. CDR3 nucleotides: TGTGCCAGCTCACCGGGCGACACGGATAATTCACCCCTCCACTTT.

This clone was picked up a small number of times. V gene TRBV6-5 combines with J gene TRBJ1-2, with D perhaps TRBD1 (6 bases). Germline loops: CDR1 MNHEY, CDR2 SVGAGI. The CDR3 has 14 residues. The ends were cut back, 4 bases at V and 7 bases at J, with 16 bases in the middle. Here the CDR3 DNA reads TGTGCCAGCAGTTCCACGGGGGGCCGGTTTGGCTACACCTTC. Translation: CASSSTGGRFGYTF.

This clone was seen once. This sequence joins TRBV12-2 and TRBJ1-5. TRBV12-2 has pseudogene status. CDR3 size: 14 residues. The CDR3 sequence: CASRLDSGNQPQHF. In DNA form, the CDR3 reads TGTGCAAGTCGCTTAGACTCGGGTAATCAGCCCCAGCATTTT.

The V gene is TRBV13, the J gene TRBJ1-2; a possible D gene is TRBD1 (6 bases). The CDR3 extends over 12 amino acids. Trimming took off 5 bases at V and 10 bases at J, with 14 bases between the two ends. Germline V gives CDR1 PRHDT, CDR2 FYEKMQ (reference sequence). The CDR3 loop reads CASSASTGTYTF. The CDR3 DNA follows: TGTGCCAGCAGCGCAAGTACAGGGACCTACACCTTC.

The chain carries TRBV29-1 and TRBJ1-1, with D perhaps matching TRBD1 (6 bases). Germline-derived CDR1 and CDR2 are SQVTM and ANQGSEA. The CDR3 runs 12 residues. The V end was cut by 7 bases, the J end by 5 bases, with 14 bases between. The CDR3 loop is CSAPGVMTEAFF. DNA for the CDR3: TGCAGCGCCCCAGGGGTTATGACTGAAGCTTTCTTT.

This rearrangement joins TRBV20-1 to TRBJ2-7; no clear D. This CDR3 contains 11 residues. CDR1 is DFQATT and CDR2 is SNEGSKA in the germline V gene (reference sequence). The V end lost 5 bases, the J end lost 3 bases, and 8 bases lay between the germline ends. The CDR3: CSARAVYEQYF. CDR3 nucleotides: TGCAGTGCTCGTGCCGTCTACGAGCAGTACTTC.

CDR3 DNA: TGTGCCAGCGGGCGAGCGGGGGGCTACGAGCAGTACTTC. Translating it yields CASGRAGGYEQYF. J is TRBJ2-7 and V is TRBV27; 9 positions agree with TRBD2. This CDR3 contains 13 residues. V shed 8 bases and J 3 bases; nucleotides not matched to a gene: 5. Germline lookup yields CDR1 MNHEY and CDR2 SMNVEV (reference sequence).